The clone carrying this TCR beta chain was seen only once. No antigen is known for it. These data are taken from a study of cytomegalovirus exposure and HLA in healthy donors. Findings and limits, study-wide: With high specificity and sensitivity, the classifier reportedly diagnosed cytomegalovirus status. The listing of 150 to 200 TCR beta chains classed them as cytomegalovirus-associated. The analysis excluded some indistinguishable V segments, including TRBV6-2 and TRBV6-3.

J was trimmed by 0 bases and V by 0 bases; bases with no gene match: 8. The CDR3 extends over 19 amino acids. Germline V CDR1 and CDR2: SGHRS, YFSETQ. PCR involved 60 Vbeta and 13 Jbeta primers. How the authors handled the data: It was a later analysis that counted about 80 million unique TCR beta chains, of which about 10 million were shared. This table comes from immunoSEQ multiplex PCR, and its TCRdb copy is limited to in-frame clones, with some not included. V and J calls plus clone size are reproduced from that table; the DNA served to infer D and trimming. The sample records over 150,000 clones, around 68% being singletons.

The rearrangement joins TRBV5-1 to TRBJ2-3, with TRBD2 identical over 12 bases. Sequenced input: PBMCs. This TCR was sampled from a man between 45 and 60 years old in good health and CMV-seronegative. CDR3 nucleotide sequence: TGCGCCAGCAGCTTGGCCACTAGCGGGGGGTCCTTTAGCACAGATACGCAGTATTTT. Protein product: CASSLATSGGSFSTDTQYF.